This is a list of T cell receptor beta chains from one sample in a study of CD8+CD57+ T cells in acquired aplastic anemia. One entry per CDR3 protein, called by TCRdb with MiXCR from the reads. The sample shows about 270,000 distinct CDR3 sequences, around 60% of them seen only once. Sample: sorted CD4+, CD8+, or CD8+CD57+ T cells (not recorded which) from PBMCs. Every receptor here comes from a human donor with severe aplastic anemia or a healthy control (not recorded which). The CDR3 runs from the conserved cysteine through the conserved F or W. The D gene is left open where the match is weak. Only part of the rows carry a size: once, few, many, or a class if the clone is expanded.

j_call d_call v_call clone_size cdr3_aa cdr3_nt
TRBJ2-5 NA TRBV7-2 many CASSLVGRQTQYF TGTGCCAGCAGCTTAGTTGGGAGGCAGACCCAGTACTTC
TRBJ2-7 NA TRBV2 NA CASSPGRIPYEQYF TGTGCCAGCAGCCCCGGACGGATTCCCTACGAGCAGTACTTC
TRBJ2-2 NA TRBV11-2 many CASREIGGAPGELFF TGTGCCAGCAGGGAAATTGGCGGGGCGCCCGGGGAGCTGTTTTTT
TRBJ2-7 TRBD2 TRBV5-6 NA CASRGLADYNEQYF TGTGCCAGCAGAGGACTAGCAGACTACAATGAGCAGTACTTC
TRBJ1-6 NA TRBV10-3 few CAISERQGDSPLHF TGTGCCATCAGTGAGAGGCAGGGCGATTCACCCCTCCACTTT
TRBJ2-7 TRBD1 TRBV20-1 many CSVNTGDLGYEQYF TGCAGTGTTAATACAGGGGATCTAGGCTACGAGCAGTACTTC
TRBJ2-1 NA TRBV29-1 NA CSGSPGHHTSEQFF TGCAGCGGAAGCCCGGGACACCATACGTCTGAGCAGTTCTTC
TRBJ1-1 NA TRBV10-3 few CAIRTDGNTEAFF TGTGCCATCAGAACGGACGGGAACACTGAAGCTTTCTTT
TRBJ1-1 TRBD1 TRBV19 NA CASSRVGQGNTEAFF TGTGCCAGCTCACGGGTGGGACAGGGGAACACTGAAGCTTTCTTT
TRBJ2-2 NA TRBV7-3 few CAPDTVVARTNTGELFF TGTGCCCCTGATACCGTGGTGGCACGGACGAACACCGGGGAGCTGTTTTTT
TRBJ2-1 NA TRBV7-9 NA CASSARSSYNEQFF TGTGCCAGCAGCGCACGCAGCTCCTACAATGAGCAGTTCTTC
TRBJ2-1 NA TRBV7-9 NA CASSLSAVSRDNEQFF TGTGCCAGCAGCCTAAGCGCTGTATCTCGGGACAATGAGCAGTTCTTC